This TCR beta chain was sequenced in a study of beta chain features in type 1 diabetes. Study-level information: Cell yields, gender and age were similar in healthy donors and patients.

Points from the study as a whole: VDJ junctions from type 1 diabetes patients carried fewer insertions and larger deletions. For patients, the naive, central memory and Treg TCRB repertoires appeared more alike than for healthy donors. Shorter TCRB CDR3s, moderately but significantly so, were found in Type 1 diabetes patients in all four CD4+ subsets.

Worth noting for this clone: Its target is not known.

Investigators reverse transcribed all isolated RNA, so they sequenced expressed TCRB transcripts. Produced via immunoSEQ multiplex PCR; TCRdb's table is partial and in-frame only. The sample lists about 27,000 clones; less than 70% were seen once. The source is a woman between 18 and 29 years old with type 1 diabetes. The sample was Tregs from blood.

In DNA form, the CDR3 reads TGCGCCAGCAGCCAAGATGCCCGGGCGGGGGCGGGTGGGGAGCTGTTTTTT. This translates into CASSQDARAGAGGELFF. This chain joins TRBV4-1 and TRBJ2-2; a weak D match, TRBD2 (7 bases). V was clipped by 0 bases and J by 8 bases, with 19 bases between them. The CDR3 has 17 residues. Germline assignment: CDR1 MGHRA and CDR2 YSYEKL.